This is a list of T cell receptor beta chains from one sample in a study of T cells expressing NK-cell markers. Reprocessing the 5' RACE reads, TCRdb reports a single entry for every CDR3 protein and omits DNA. Found here are roughly 300,000 distinct CDR3 sequences; the top ten clones hold 4% to 4.5%. Sample: blood T cells: a sorted CD56 or NKG2C T cell subset, CD4+ or CD8+ T cells, or bulk PBMC T cells (not recorded which). These receptors all come from a woman between 18 and 75 years old in good health. Both conserved end residues are part of each CDR3.

CDR3aa: CASSGASETQYF
j_gene: TRBJ2-5
v_gene: TRBV7-2

CDR3aa: CAWILTSSSYNEQFF
j_gene: TRBJ2-1
v_gene: TRBV30

CDR3aa: CASSFGGANTDTQYF
j_gene: TRBJ2-3
v_gene: TRBV12-3/TRBV12-4

CDR3aa: CASSTGDNSNQPQHF
j_gene: TRBJ1-5
v_gene: TRBV12-3/TRBV12-4

CDR3aa: CASSLTNNEQFF
j_gene: TRBJ2-1
v_gene: TRBV5-1

CDR3aa: CSAAPGGPLDGELFF
j_gene: TRBJ2-2
v_gene: TRBV20-1

CDR3aa: CASSTHGSPKEKLFF
j_gene: TRBJ1-4
v_gene: TRBV6-2/TRBV6-3

CDR3aa: CASTPILAGFDNEQFF
j_gene: TRBJ2-1
v_gene: TRBV4-2

CDR3aa: CASSQGRKDTQYF
j_gene: TRBJ2-3
v_gene: TRBV4-2

CDR3aa: CASSLLTGQPQHF
j_gene: TRBJ1-5
v_gene: TRBV7-8

CDR3aa: CASSYAGAGGNTIYF
j_gene: TRBJ1-3
v_gene: TRBV6-5

CDR3aa: CASSLVGAGELFF
j_gene: TRBJ2-2
v_gene: TRBV7-2

CDR3aa: CASSLRRDRGSRRTSTDTQYF
j_gene: TRBJ2-3
v_gene: TRBV7-3

CDR3aa: CATSTRQGSIANEKLFF
j_gene: TRBJ1-4
v_gene: TRBV15

CDR3aa: CSAPGLRTDTQYF
j_gene: TRBJ2-3
v_gene: TRBV29-1

CDR3aa: CAISESDVISYNEQFF
j_gene: TRBJ2-1
v_gene: TRBV10-3

CDR3aa: CATKGGTTGGYGYTF
j_gene: TRBJ1-2
v_gene: TRBV5-1

CDR3aa: CASRTGGRSYGYTF
j_gene: TRBJ1-2
v_gene: TRBV6-1

CDR3aa: CASSISLGGGSSNEQFF
j_gene: TRBJ2-1
v_gene: TRBV7-8

CDR3aa: CASSTSGTPHTYEQYF
j_gene: TRBJ2-7
v_gene: TRBV7-8

CDR3aa: CASSTGRGEETQCF
j_gene: TRBJ2-5
v_gene: TRBV7-9

CDR3aa: CSATGANQPQHF
j_gene: TRBJ1-5
v_gene: TRBV20-1

CDR3aa: CASSWEDRDNSPLHF
j_gene: TRBJ1-6
v_gene: TRBV5-1

CDR3aa: CASSRGTPLTGELFF
j_gene: TRBJ2-2
v_gene: TRBV11-1

CDR3aa: CASIRTSSGNTIYF
j_gene: TRBJ1-3
v_gene: TRBV10-2

CDR3aa: CASSDKGTTAYQETQYF
j_gene: TRBJ2-5
v_gene: TRBV25-1

CDR3aa: CSAPQGQGSDTQYF
j_gene: TRBJ2-3
v_gene: TRBV20-1

CDR3aa: CASSFSRVEAFF
j_gene: TRBJ1-1
v_gene: TRBV12-3/TRBV12-4

CDR3aa: CASSLLNLQGSKYEQYF
j_gene: TRBJ2-7
v_gene: TRBV28

CDR3aa: CAIRADTEAFF
j_gene: TRBJ1-1
v_gene: TRBV10-3

CDR3aa: CASSVRTGFEDTQYF
j_gene: TRBJ2-3
v_gene: TRBV5-1

CDR3aa: CSVSGGVGGQPQHF
j_gene: TRBJ1-5
v_gene: TRBV29-1

CDR3aa: CASSRDFTDTQYF
j_gene: TRBJ2-3
v_gene: TRBV5-4

CDR3aa: CASSPRGVAGGSDTQYF
j_gene: TRBJ2-3
v_gene: TRBV12-3/TRBV12-4

CDR3aa: CASSQQGPEKLFF
j_gene: TRBJ1-4
v_gene: TRBV12-3/TRBV12-4

CDR3aa: CASSLVGTGTAYF
j_gene: TRBJ2-5
v_gene: TRBV11-2

CDR3aa: CASSRQGEQYF
j_gene: TRBJ2-7
v_gene: TRBV3-1

CDR3aa: CSARDSAHYSNQPQHF
j_gene: TRBJ1-5
v_gene: TRBV20-1

CDR3aa: CASSLRSAGQADTQYF
j_gene: TRBJ2-3
v_gene: TRBV6-5

CDR3aa: CASSYGPPGAGSSPLHF
j_gene: TRBJ1-6
v_gene: TRBV6-5

CDR3aa: CASSLEYSYNEQFF
j_gene: TRBJ2-1
v_gene: TRBV7-2

CDR3aa: CATRGAKNTEAFF
j_gene: TRBJ1-1
v_gene: TRBV28

CDR3aa: CASSLLMGAVGQYNEQFF
j_gene: TRBJ2-1
v_gene: TRBV5-4

CDR3aa: CASSTRQGGNTEAFF
j_gene: TRBJ1-1
v_gene: TRBV7-2

CDR3aa: CASSFSGPSSYNEQFF
j_gene: TRBJ2-1
v_gene: TRBV7-3

CDR3aa: CSVEDRGETQYF
j_gene: TRBJ2-5
v_gene: TRBV29-1